The 16 T cell receptor beta chains given below trace back to one sample, sequenced in a study of blood T cell repertoires in COVID-19. Profiled with immunoSEQ multiplex PCR; TCRdb holds only in-frame clones, not every one. In the table there are 250,000 to 300,000 clones, roughly 91% of which are singletons. Sequences were obtained from PBMCs or T cells enriched from blood (not recorded which). The receptors shown here come from a woman in her forties with acute COVID-19.

The chain employs TRBV18 and TRBJ2-1; TRBD2 might be the D (5 bases). The CDR3 sequence is 12 residues long. The germline CDR1 and CDR2 sequences are KGHSH and LQKENI. The germline V and J ends were trimmed by 3 bases and 12 bases, with 12 bases remaining between them. This CDR3 reads CASSPGKAVQFF. The CDR3 nucleotides read TGTGCCAGCTCACCTGGCAAAGCGGTGCAGTTCTTC.

The chain joins TRBV7-3 to TRBJ2-3; D possibly corresponds to TRBD2 (6 bases). Trimming removed 2 bases at V and 4 bases at J, with 10 bases between. In germline, CDR1 is SGHTA, CDR2 FQGTGA. The CDR3 has 14 amino acids. The CDR3 coding sequence is TGTGCCAGCAGCTTACTAGCGTCCGCAGATACGCAGTATTTT. This codes for CASSLLASADTQYF.

The chain links TRBV27 to TRBJ1-2; TRBD1 matches at 8 bases. V lost 5 bases, J lost 2 bases, and 4 bases stayed unmatched. The CDR3 totals 14 residues. Germline V gene lookup returns CDR1 MNHEY and CDR2 SMNVEV (reference sequence). CDR3 sequence reads: CASSPNRGNYGYTF. The DNA of the CDR3 is TGTGCCAGCAGTCCAAACAGGGGGAACTATGGCTACACCTTC.

The sample holds one count of this clone. The rearrangement joins TRBV5-4 to TRBJ1-2; D possibly corresponds to TRBD1 (6 bases). V lost 0 bases to trimming and J lost 10 bases, with 10 bases between them. From germline, CDR1 is SGHNT and CDR2 YYREEE (reference sequence). The CDR3 runs to 12 residues. The CDR3 nucleotides read TGTGCCAGCAGCTTGGGAGGGGGAGACTACACCTTC. It is translated as CASSLGGGDYTF. Complete variable domain (other parts from reference TRBV5-4 and TRBJ1-2): ETGVTQSPTHLIKTRGQQVTLRCSSQSGHNTVSWYQQALGQGPQFIFQYYREEENGRGNFPPRFSGLQFPNYSSELNVNALELDDSALYLCASSLGGGDYTFGSGTRLTVV.

The gene calls are TRBV6-5 and TRBJ2-7; 9 nucleotides match TRBD2. V was clipped by 6 bases and J by 7 bases; unmatched bases: 13. CDR3 length: 15 amino acids. Germline values: CDR1 MNHEY, CDR2 SVGAGI. CDR3 in DNA: TGTGCCAGCAGCCGACTTGCGGGAGGGGTGGGGGAGCAGTACTTC. As protein: CASSRLAGGVGEQYF.

The chain links TRBV3-1 (or the pseudogene TRBV3-2) to TRBJ2-4; D is undetermined. The CDR3 sequence is 11 residues long. The germline V and J ends were trimmed by 3 bases and 7 bases, with 4 bases remaining between them. Germline CDR1 reads LGHDT; CDR2 reads YNNKEL (reference sequence). CDR3 protein: CASSQANIQYF. In DNA form, the CDR3 reads TGTGCCAGCAGCCAGGCCAACATTCAGTACTTC.

The chain joins TRBV4-3 to TRBJ2-1, with 10 bases matching TRBD2. Trimming cost V 1 base and J 7 bases; bases outside gene matches: 13. CDR3 size: 18 residues. Per germline, CDR1 LGHNA and CDR2 YSLEER. CDR3: CASSQVMGLASGSNEQFF. CDR3 sequence (DNA): TGCGCCAGCAGCCAAGTCATGGGTTTGGCTAGCGGGAGTAATGAGCAGTTCTTC.

The chain is built from TRBV5-1 and TRBJ2-2; maybe TRBD1 (7 bases). Germline V CDR1 and CDR2: SGHRS, YFSETQ. Deletions cut 5 bases from V and 6 bases from J, with 20 bases between. The CDR3 extends over 16 amino acids. CDR3 coding DNA: TGCGCCAGCAGGCGGACTACAGGGGTTTTTCCCGGGGAGCTGTTTTTT. Its translation is CASRRTTGVFPGELFF.

The V and J genes are TRBV21-1 and TRBJ1-1; TRBD1, the D gene given by the table, was not confirmed from the DNA. TRBV21-1 is recorded as a pseudogene. The CDR3 consists of 16 residues. The CDR3 region is CASSRGQGGRKTEAFF. The CDR3 DNA sequence: TGTGCCAGCAGCAGGGGACAGGGAGGAAGAAAAACTGAAGCTTTCTTT.

The rearrangement joins TRBV7-6 to TRBJ1-1, with D perhaps matching TRBD1 (5 bases). Trimming removed 3 bases at V and 7 bases at J, with 9 bases between. The CDR3 extends over 12 amino acids. Germline loops: CDR1 SGHVS, CDR2 FNYEAQ. The CDR3 coding sequence is TGTGCCAGCAGCTTCCAGGGAAGTGAAGCTTTCTTT. Residues: CASSFQGSEAFF.

The rearrangement links TRBV3-1 (or the pseudogene TRBV3-2) to TRBJ2-7; the match to TRBD1 covers 8 bases. The germline gives CDR1 LGHDT, CDR2 YNNKEL (reference sequence). The CDR3 spans 15 residues. The ends lost 6 bases at V and 2 bases at J; junction bases unmatched: 9. This chain's CDR3 is CASRHPDRGPYEQYF. CDR3 nucleotide sequence: TGTGCCAGCAGACACCCCGACAGGGGCCCCTACGAGCAGTACTTC.

The CDR3 protein is CASSLRAGVYSFYNEQFF. DNA of the CDR3: TGTGCCAGCAGCTTACGGGCGGGAGTGTATTCGTTCTACAATGAGCAGTTCTTC. This chain connects TRBV11-2 to TRBJ2-1; TRBD2 aligns across 7 bases. Germline V gives CDR1 SGHAT, CDR2 FQNNGV. The V and J ends lost 2 bases and 3 bases, in that order; junction bases with no gene match: 13. The CDR3 extends over 18 amino acids. The entire variable domain, with the rest obtained from reference TRBV11-2 and TRBJ2-1, is as follows: EAGVAQSPRYKIIEKRQSVAFWCNPISGHATLYWYQQILGQGPKLLIQFQNNGVVDDSQLPKDRFSAERLKGVDSTLKIQPAKLEDSAVYLCASSLRAGVYSFYNEQFFGPGTRLTVL.

The chain links TRBV11-3 to TRBJ2-2; D may be TRBD2 (5 bases). The V gene lost 1 base and the J gene lost 2 bases, with 8 bases spanning the gap. Germline CDR1 reads SGHNT; CDR2 reads YENEEA. This CDR3 has 15 residues. CDR3 region: CASSLGGKNTGELFF. The DNA of the CDR3 is TGTGCCAGCAGCTTAGGAGGGAAAAACACCGGGGAGCTGTTTTTT. Full variable domain (missing parts from reference TRBV11-3 and TRBJ2-2): EAGVVQSPRYKIIEKKQPVAFWCNPISGHNTLYWYLQNLGQGPELLIRYENEEAVDDSQLPKDRFSAERLKGVDSTLKIQPAELGDSAVYLCASSLGGKNTGELFFGEGSRLTVL.

The gene calls are TRBV4-1 and TRBJ2-3; D is unresolved. Trimming removed 1 base from V and 5 bases from J, with 16 bases in between. Germline CDR1 and CDR2: MGHRA and YSYEKL. There are 16 residues in the CDR3. For the CDR3, the DNA is TGCGCCAGCAGCCAAGTCCCCCCCGGTCCGGGAGATACGCAGTATTTT. Translating gives CASSQVPPGPGDTQYF.

The chain couples TRBV7-8 to TRBJ1-2, with TRBD1 matching over 10 bases. The CDR3 runs to 17 residues. Germline V gene sequence: CDR1 SGHVS, CDR2 FQNEAQ. Losses at the gene ends were 5 bases for V and 5 bases for J; bases not matched to a gene: 14. CDR3 amino acids: CASSPRDRGIYRYGYTF. The DNA of the CDR3 is TGTGCCAGCAGCCCAAGGGACAGGGGAATCTATCGTTATGGCTACACCTTC.

Here the CDR3 reads CASSSGQGAWTEAFF. For the CDR3, the DNA is TGTGCCAGCAGCAGCGGACAGGGGGCTTGGACTGAAGCTTTCTTT. The rearrangement uses TRBV2 and TRBJ1-1, with 11 bases that match TRBD1. Germline V gene sequence: CDR1 SNHLY, CDR2 FYNNEI. The CDR3 sequence is 15 residues long. J gave up 5 bases and V 6 bases, and 8 bases lay outside the gene matches.